These T cell receptor beta chains were read from a single sample in a study of T cell responses to AZD1222 COVID-19 vaccine. Profiling relied on immunoSEQ multiplex PCR, and the TCRdb table lists in-frame clones only, not all of them. The sample yields 150,000 to 200,000 clones, about 93% seen once. Here the sequenced sample was peripheral blood, taken on day 0 of AZD1222 vaccination. The receptors shown here come from an adult in good health. The conserved cysteine and the conserved F or W are not part of the CDR3 here. Fields, in order: CDR3 length, D gene, V gene, CDR3 protein. A D gene is named only where the DNA matches it firmly.

12	NA	TRBV19	ASSIVGGDTEAF
13	TRBD2	TRBV5-1	ASSLAGGRTDTQY
15	TRBD1	TRBV19	ASSSLGQGQGKNIQY
13	TRBD2	TRBV3-1/TRBV3-2	ASSQVQAGGAEQY
12	NA	TRBV19	ASSIGIGRYEQY
11	NA	TRBV6-5	ASGLQGRQPQH
13	NA	TRBV6-5	ASSYLAGAADTQY
13	NA	TRBV18	ASSPPGRFNSPLH
13	NA	TRBV5-1	ASSLDPGFKAGYT
9	NA	TRBV11-3	ASSLGDEQY
12	NA	TRBV4-1	ASSLTGNSYEQY
14	NA	TRBV7-8	ASSLVGLAVDSPLH
13	TRBD2	TRBV6-2/TRBV6-3	ASSYLAGTYNEQF
13	NA	TRBV2	ASSTTGTSTDTQY
11	NA	TRBV30	AWSGGLQETQY
16	TRBD1	TRBV13	ASSLKPKTGANTGELF
16	NA	TRBV21-1	ASGFTGNYYYYYNEQF
14	TRBD1	TRBV19	ASSIERRQGGGEQF
11	NA	TRBV14	ASSQDPTNEQF
14	NA	TRBV5-6	ASSSKGQGRNSPLH
11	NA	TRBV3-1/TRBV3-2	ASSPPEREPQH
10	NA	TRBV28	ASSLPGEKLF
9	NA	TRBV19	ATERGYGYT
12	TRBD1	TRBV28	ASREEGAYYGYT
11	NA	TRBV23-1	ATYSKGGQPQH
13	NA	TRBV9	ASSEGTTSSYEQY
10	NA	TRBV28	ASMEGHTEAF
17	NA	TRBV2	ASIPGGNNPAKQTYEQY
13	NA	TRBV5-4	ASSLARLGVEGQY
11	TRBD1	TRBV3-1/TRBV3-2	ASSLPGTGRNT
10	NA	TRBV19	ASRRPNQPQH
9	NA	TRBV7-2	ASSFSYEQY
13	NA	TRBV2	ASRYRTRRVDEAF
12	NA	TRBV29-1	SVDGVASYNEQF
13	NA	TRBV15	ATSSIRGANYGYT
14	TRBD1	TRBV9	ASSPYDREYTGELF
13	TRBD2	TRBV7-8	ASRGTSSRGETQY
12	NA	TRBV5-1	ASSGPPRNTEAF